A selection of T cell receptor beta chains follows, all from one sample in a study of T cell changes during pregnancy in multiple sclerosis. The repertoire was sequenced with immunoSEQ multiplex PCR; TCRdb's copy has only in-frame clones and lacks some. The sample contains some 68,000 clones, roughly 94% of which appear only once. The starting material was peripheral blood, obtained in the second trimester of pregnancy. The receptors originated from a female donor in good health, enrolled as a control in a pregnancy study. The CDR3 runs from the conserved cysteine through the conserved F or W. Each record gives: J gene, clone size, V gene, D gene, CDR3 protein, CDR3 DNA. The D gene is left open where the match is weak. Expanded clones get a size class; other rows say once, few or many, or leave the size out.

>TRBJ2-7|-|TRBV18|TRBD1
CASSRDRASYEQYF
TGTGCCAGCTCTAGGGACAGGGCCTCCTACGAGCAGTACTTC
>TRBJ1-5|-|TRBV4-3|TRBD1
CASSPGMTGSSNQPQHF
TGCGCCAGCAGCCCGGGAATGACAGGGTCAAGCAATCAGCCCCAGCATTTT
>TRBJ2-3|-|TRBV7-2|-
CASSRAYHTDTQYF
TGTGCCAGCAGCCGAGCCTACCACACAGATACGCAGTATTTT
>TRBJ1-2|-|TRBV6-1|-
CASSENGVDGYTF
TGTGCCAGCAGTGAAAACGGGGTGGATGGCTACACCTTC
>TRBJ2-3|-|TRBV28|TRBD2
CASSFPSGSYRDTQYF
TGTGCCAGCAGTTTCCCTAGCGGGAGCTACCGGGATACGCAGTATTTT
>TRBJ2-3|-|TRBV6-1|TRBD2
CASSGDGGAATQYF
TGTGCCAGCAGTGGGGACGGGGGGGCCGCTACGCAGTATTTT
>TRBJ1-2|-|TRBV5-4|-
CASSLDRGTYGYTF
TGTGCCAGCAGCTTGGACCGCGGAACCTATGGCTACACCTTC
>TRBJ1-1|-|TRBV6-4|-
CASSDSGRVPMNTEAFF
TGTGCCAGCAGTGACTCAGGGAGGGTGCCCATGAACACTGAAGCTTTCTTT
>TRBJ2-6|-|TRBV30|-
CAWSAAGDSGANVLTF
TGTGCCTGGAGCGCCGCAGGGGATAGTGGGGCCAACGTCCTGACTTTC
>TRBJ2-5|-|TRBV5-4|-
CASSLSPGDKETQYF
TGTGCCAGCAGCTTGTCCCCCGGGGACAAAGAGACCCAGTACTTC
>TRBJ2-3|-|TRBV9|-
CASSVGSGSTDTQYF
TGTGCCAGCAGCGTAGGGAGCGGCAGCACAGATACGCAGTATTTT
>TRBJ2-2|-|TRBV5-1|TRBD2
CASSFGLAGNTGELFF
TGCGCCAGCAGCTTTGGACTAGCGGGGAACACCGGGGAGCTGTTTTTT
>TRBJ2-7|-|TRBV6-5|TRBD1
CASSPGQGWYEQYF
TGTGCCAGCAGCCCGGGACAGGGATGGTACGAGCAGTACTTC
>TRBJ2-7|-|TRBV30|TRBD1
CAWSPKRGRGYEQYF
TGTGCCTGGAGTCCGAAAAGGGGGCGCGGGTACGAGCAGTACTTC
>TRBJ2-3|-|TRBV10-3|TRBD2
CAITSGLAGLTDTQYF
TGTGCCATCACCTCTGGACTAGCGGGCCTCACAGATACGCAGTATTTT
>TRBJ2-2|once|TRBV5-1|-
CASSPAQGTGELFF
TGCGCCAGCAGCCCGGCACAGGGAACGGGGGAGCTGTTTTTT
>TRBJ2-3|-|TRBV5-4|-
CASSLALRSTDTQYF
TGTGCCAGCAGCTTGGCCCTGCGGAGCACAGATACGCAGTATTTT
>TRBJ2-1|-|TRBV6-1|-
CASSGIGWDEQFF
TGTGCCAGCAGCGGGATCGGATGGGATGAGCAGTTCTTC
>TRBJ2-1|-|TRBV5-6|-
CASSLEKGNEQFF
TGTGCCAGCAGCTTGGAAAAGGGGAATGAGCAGTTCTTC